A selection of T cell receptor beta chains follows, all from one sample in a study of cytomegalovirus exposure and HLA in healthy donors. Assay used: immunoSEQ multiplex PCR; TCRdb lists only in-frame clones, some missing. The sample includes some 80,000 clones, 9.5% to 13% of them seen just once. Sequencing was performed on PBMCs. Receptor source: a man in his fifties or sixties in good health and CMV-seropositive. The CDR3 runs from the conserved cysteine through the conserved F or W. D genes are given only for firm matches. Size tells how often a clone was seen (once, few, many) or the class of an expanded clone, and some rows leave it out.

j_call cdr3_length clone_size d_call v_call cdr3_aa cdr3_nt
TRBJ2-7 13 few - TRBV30 CAWTRGSSYEQYF TGTGCCTGGACCCGGGGGAGCTCCTACGAGCAGTACTTC
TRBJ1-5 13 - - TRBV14 CASSQDQRQPQHF TGTGCCAGCAGCCAAGATCAGAGGCAGCCCCAGCATTTT
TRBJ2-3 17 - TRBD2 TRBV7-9 CASTGGGWAPDTDTQYF TGTGCCAGCACCGGGGGAGGGTGGGCTCCCGACACAGATACGCAGTATTTT
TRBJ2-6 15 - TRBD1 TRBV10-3 CAGGDRGPGANVLTF TGTGCCGGAGGGGACAGGGGGCCCGGGGCCAACGTCCTGACTTTC
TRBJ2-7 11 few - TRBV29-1 CSVVAGYEQYF TGCAGCGTTGTGGCTGGCTACGAGCAGTACTTC
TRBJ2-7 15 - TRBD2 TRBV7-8 CASSFSSGGPYEQYF TGTGCCAGCAGCTTCTCTAGCGGGGGTCCCTACGAGCAGTACTTC
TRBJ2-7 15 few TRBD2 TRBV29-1 CSVAWGLAGPYEQYF TGCAGCGTGGCCTGGGGACTAGCGGGACCCTACGAGCAGTACTTC
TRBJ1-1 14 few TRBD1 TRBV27 CASSLRGQGTEAFF TGTGCCAGCAGTTTGCGGGGACAGGGAACTGAAGCTTTCTTT
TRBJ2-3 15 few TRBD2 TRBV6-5 CASRGPAGGTDTQYF TGTGCCAGCAGGGGGCCAGCGGGGGGCACAGATACGCAGTATTTT
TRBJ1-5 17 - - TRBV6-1 CASSEAPDTYSNQPQHF TGTGCCAGCAGTGAAGCGCCGGACACTTATAGCAATCAGCCCCAGCATTTT
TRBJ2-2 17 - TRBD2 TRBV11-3 CASSGPGGPSGTGELFF TGTGCCAGCAGCGGGCCGGGAGGGCCCTCTGGCACCGGGGAGCTGTTTTTT
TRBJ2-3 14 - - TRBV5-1 CASSLATLLDTQYF TGCGCCAGCAGCTTGGCCACTTTGCTGGATACGCAGTATTTT
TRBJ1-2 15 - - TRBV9 CASSVVSQLNYGYTF TGTGCCAGCAGCGTAGTTAGCCAGTTGAACTATGGCTACACCTTC
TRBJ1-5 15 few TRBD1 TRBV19 CASSSVTGSNQPQHF TGTGCCAGTAGTTCTGTGACAGGGAGCAATCAGCCCCAGCATTTT
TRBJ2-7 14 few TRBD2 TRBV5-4 CATSQASGSYEQYF TGTGCCACCTCCCAGGCTAGCGGGAGCTACGAGCAGTACTTC
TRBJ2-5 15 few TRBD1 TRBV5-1 CASSSRTGGQETQYF TGCGCCAGCAGCTCAAGGACAGGGGGCCAAGAGACCCAGTACTTC
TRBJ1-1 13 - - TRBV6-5 CASSPRGSTEAFF TGTGCCAGCAGTCCCAGGGGATCTACTGAAGCTTTCTTT
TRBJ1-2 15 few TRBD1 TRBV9 CASSPRQGSGYGYTF TGTGCCAGCAGCCCCCGACAGGGGAGCGGCTATGGCTACACCTTC
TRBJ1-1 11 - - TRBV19 CASRASAEAFF TGTGCCAGTAGGGCCTCCGCTGAAGCTTTCTTT
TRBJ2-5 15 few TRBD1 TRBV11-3 CASSTGTGDQETQYF TGTGCCAGCAGTACCGGGACAGGGGACCAAGAGACCCAGTACTTC
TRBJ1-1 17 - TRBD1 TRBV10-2 CASRGTGGSRAVTEAFF TGCGCCAGCAGGGGGACAGGGGGCTCGAGGGCAGTCACTGAAGCTTTCTTT
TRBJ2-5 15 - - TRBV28 CASRTPGEYQETQYF TGTGCCAGCCGGACCCCGGGGGAATACCAAGAGACCCAGTACTTC